This T cell receptor (beta chain) was captured in a study of breast tumors, draining lymph nodes, adjacent tissues. About this clonotype: Antigen: not known. A read error may account for a junction end that differs from germline.

Using its own MiXCR run on the multiplex PCR reads, TCRdb lists one record per CDR3 protein. The data hold more than 50,000 distinct CDR3 sequences, with over 40% observed a single time. This CDR3 is built from 16 residues. CDR1 is SGHTA, CDR2 FQGNSA, per germline. General study points: Compared with basal-like, luminal-like tumors shared significantly more repertoire with nontumor tissue. That most tumor T cells come from lymph nodes remained unproven. Tumors had less TCR diversity than lymph nodes, more than nontumor tissue.

The receptor was derived from a female donor with breast cancer. Some clones in this sample may be carry-over from other donors' samples. This chain links TRBV7-2 with TRBJ2-1; D ambiguous. Sequencing was done on a sample of breast tumor tissue. CDR3 amino acids: CASRLGRATSYNEQFF. CDR3 bases: TGTGCCAGCAGGTTAGGGCGCGCCACGTCCTACAATGAGCAGTTCTTC.